These 28 T cell receptor beta chains originate from one sample sequenced in a study of blood T cells in healthy people across ages. Primed by a sample-barcoded 5' primer and a J-beta primer mix, a second PCR proceeded for about 6 to 11 cycles. MiXCR was run by TCRdb on the 5' RACE reads, yielding one entry per CDR3 protein. The sample carries 1.5 million to 2 million distinct CDR3 sequences, 28% recorded once. Sequencing input: blood. Receptor source: a woman in her twenties or thirties in good health.

The J gene is TRBJ1-2, the V gene TRBV2, with TRBD1 matching 7 bases. CDR3 size: 14 residues. Losses at the gene ends were 7 bases for V and 3 bases for J; bases not matched to a gene: 8. Germline assignment: CDR1 SNHLY and CDR2 FYNNEI. CDR3 in DNA: TGTGCCAGCACCAAGACAGGGAAGGACTATGGCTACACCTTC. Translated: CASTKTGKDYGYTF.

This clonotype came up once. The chain has TRBV6-6 and TRBJ2-5; 7 positions agree with TRBD1. Trimming cost V 8 bases and J 7 bases; bases outside gene matches: 7. The CDR3 length is 12 residues. Germline CDR1 MNHNY, CDR2 SVGAGI (reference sequence). For the CDR3, the DNA is TGTGCCAGCCGACAGGGAGACCGGACCCAGTACTTC. Its protein is CASRQGDRTQYF.

This sequence joins TRBV15 and TRBJ2-1, with TRBD2 matching 9 bases. V shed 1 base, J shed 3 bases, and the junction held 7 bases outside the gene matches. The CDR3 spans 17 residues. Germline assignment: CDR1 LNHNV and CDR2 YYDKDF (reference sequence). The CDR3 is CATSRVPAGGVYNEQFF. The CDR3 bases are TGTGCCACCAGCAGAGTTCCGGCGGGGGGGGTCTACAATGAGCAGTTCTTC.

The J gene is TRBJ2-3, the V gene TRBV20-1; D is undetermined. The germline gives CDR1 DFQATT, CDR2 SNEGSKA (reference sequence). The germline V and J ends were trimmed by 6 bases and 4 bases, with 17 bases remaining between them. This CDR3 region has 14 residues. CDR3 in amino acids: CSARAPVGSDTQYF. In DNA, the CDR3 is TGCAGTGCACGGGCCCCGGTAGGCTCAGATACGCAGTATTTT.

The genes are TRBV30 and TRBJ1-2, with 10 bases fitting TRBD1. V lost 3 bases and J lost 8; bases outside the gene matches: 12. CDR3 length equals 15 residues. Germline loops: CDR1 GTSNPN, CDR2 SVGIG (reference sequence). The DNA of the CDR3 is TGTGCCTGGAGAGGGACAGGGGCCTCGGTTGGCGGCTACACCTTC. This gives the protein CAWRGTGASVGGYTF.

This clonotype was seen a few times. J is TRBJ1-6 and V is TRBV2, with D unclear. V was shortened by 1 base and J by 9 bases, with 7 bases between the two germline ends. Germline CDR1 reads SNHLY; CDR2 reads FYNNEI. The length of the CDR3 is 13 residues. Written as DNA, the CDR3 is TGTGCCAGCAGTGAAGGGTCCGGTTCACCCCTCCACTTT. Translation gives CASSEGSGSPLHF.

At least ten counts were recorded for this clonotype. J is TRBJ1-2 and V is TRBV28, with D perhaps matching TRBD1 (5 bases). Germline CDR1 MDHEN, CDR2 SYDVKM. Trimming shortened V by 5 bases and J by 4 bases, and 8 bases separated the two germline ends. The CDR3 runs 12 residues. The CDR3 DNA reads TGTGCCAGCAGTCCCAGGGCCTATGGCTACACCTTC. Translated: CASSPRAYGYTF.

Of note for this clonotype: One junction end disagrees with the germline gene, perhaps due to a read error. The chain combines TRBV3-1 with TRBJ1-6; D is unclear. There are 13 residues in the CDR3. Germline-derived CDR1 and CDR2 are LGHDT and YNNKEL (reference sequence). The CDR3 here is CACSPSSSSPLHF. The CDR3 region has the DNA TGTGCCTGCAGCCCCTCTTCGAGTTCACCCCTCCACTTT.

The sample holds one count of this clonotype. DNA for the CDR3: TGTGCCAGCAGCGCAGGACGGGCGCACCAGTACTTC. Translation gives CASSAGRAHQYF. This sequence joins TRBV7-2 and TRBJ2-7, with no clear D. CDR1 and CDR2 from the germline V gene are SGHTA and FQGNSA. This CDR3 region has 12 residues. Trimming left V 5 bases short and J 10 bases short, with 15 bases between.

This clonotype turned up a few times. V usage is TRBV4-1 and J usage is TRBJ1-5; no reliable D call. In germline, CDR1 is MGHRA, CDR2 YSYEKL. The CDR3 is 15 amino acids. V lost 0 bases and J lost 6, with 12 bases in between. The CDR3 DNA is TGCGCCAGCAGCCAAGATCTAAGCCGCGGTCAGCCCCAGCATTTT. Translated, it gives CASSQDLSRGQPQHF.

This clonotype has only a few counts. This chain connects TRBV6-6 to TRBJ1-6; D perhaps matches TRBD1 (5 bases). The CDR3 totals 15 residues. V gave up 8 bases and J gave up 7 bases, with 18 bases separating them. From germline, CDR1 is MNHNY and CDR2 SVGAGI (reference sequence). The CDR3 sequence is CASGAIQSGNSPLHF. DNA for the CDR3: TGTGCCAGCGGGGCGATACAAAGTGGGAATTCACCCCTCCACTTT.

In this sample, this clonotype turned up a few times. The V and J genes are TRBV7-2 and TRBJ2-4, with 7 bases aligning to TRBD2. The CDR3 length is 18 residues. CDR1 SGHTA and CDR2 FQGNSA come from the germline V gene. The J segment lost 4 bases and the V segment lost 1 base, leaving 13 bases of the junction unmatched. CDR3 bases: TGTGCCAGCAGCTTAGTTGATTGGGGGGGGACCCGTAAAAACATTCAGTACTTC. This gives the protein CASSLVDWGGTRKNIQYF.

In this sample, this clonotype turned up many times. The rearrangement links TRBV13 to TRBJ2-5; 8 bases are a match to TRBD1. Per the germline V gene, CDR1 is PRHDT and CDR2 is FYEKMQ (reference sequence). CDR3 length: 14 amino acids. V was pared by 5 bases and J by 11 bases, with 13 bases of the junction left unmatched. The CDR3 nucleotides read TGTGCCAGCAGCCCCCGGGACAGGCCTAGAGAGCAGTACTTC. Translating it yields CASSPRDRPREQYF.

Points on this clonotype: This may stem from a read error, because a much larger clone lies one nucleotide away. This chain links TRBV7-2 with TRBJ2-5, with no clear D. The CDR3 is 15 amino acids. CDR1 is SGHTA, CDR2 FQGNSA, per germline. With 1 base removed from V and 3 bases from J, the gap between germline ends came to 12 bases. The CDR3 nucleotides read TGTGCCAGCAGCTTAGTCAGGATCGGAAAAGAGACCCAGTACTTC. Translation gives CASSLVRIGKETQYF.

V is TRBV2 and J is TRBJ1-2, with 7 bases fitting TRBD1. The CDR3 consists of 13 residues. Trimming at V came to 8 bases and at J to 5 bases, leaving 8 bases not matched to a gene. CDR1 is SNHLY, CDR2 FYNNEI, per germline. The chain's CDR3 is CASVIGTAYGYTF. CDR3 in DNA: TGTGCCAGCGTTATTGGGACAGCTTATGGCTACACCTTC.

The chain combines TRBV12-3 or TRBV12-4 with TRBJ1-1, with TRBD1 as a possible D gene (6 bases). Between the trimmed V and J ends, which lost 6 bases and 5 bases, there was a span of 19 bases. CDR3 length: 15 residues. The CDR3 DNA follows: TGTGCCAGCAGAAGACGAAGCGGGGGGGCGACTGAAGCTTTCTTT. Protein product: CASRRRSGGATEAFF.

This clonotype was observed many times. The genes are TRBV6-4 and TRBJ1-4, with 8 bases lining up with TRBD1. Germline assignment: CDR1 MRHNA and CDR2 SNTAGT. The V and J ends lost 3 bases and 0 bases, in that order; junction bases with no gene match: 0. CDR3 length: 15 amino acids. The CDR3 loop is CASSETGATNEKLFF. Here the CDR3 DNA reads TGTGCCAGCAGTGAGACAGGGGCAACTAATGAAAAACTGTTTTTT.

V gene TRBV20-1 combines with J gene TRBJ1-3; possibly TRBD1 for D (5 bases). This CDR3 has 15 residues. Trimming stripped 6 bases from V and 3 bases from J, with 18 bases between. Germline CDR1 DFQATT, CDR2 SNEGSKA (reference sequence). The CDR3 coding sequence is TGCAGTGCCCCTAACGGTGATACAGGTGGAAACACCATATATTTT. Amino acid sequence: CSAPNGDTGGNTIYF.

This sequence joins TRBV28 and TRBJ1-1; D may be TRBD1 (6 bases). The CDR3 sequence is 15 residues long. Trimming stripped 5 bases from V and 4 bases from J, with 17 bases between. The V gene's germline CDR1 is MDHEN and CDR2 SYDVKM. The DNA of the CDR3 is TGTGCCAGCAGTCCCGAGACCCCAGGGGCCACTGAAGCTTTCTTT. This translates into CASSPETPGATEAFF.

This clonotype turned up a few times. CDR3 sequence: CASTFGDISNEKLFF. Here the CDR3 DNA reads TGTGCCAGCACCTTCGGGGACATATCTAATGAAAAACTGTTTTTT. This rearrangement joins TRBV7-9 to TRBJ1-4; D might be TRBD1 (6 bases). Trimming took 7 bases from V and 3 from J, leaving 15 bases between them. There are 15 residues in the CDR3. CDR1 is SEHNR, CDR2 FQNEAQ, per germline (reference sequence).

Details on this clonotype: Likely a read error: the CDR3 ends without its conserved phenylalanine or tryptophan. The J gene is TRBJ2-1, the V gene TRBV5-1; 9 bases align to TRBD1. The J segment lost 6 bases and the V segment lost 4 bases, leaving 14 bases of the junction unmatched. CDR1 is SGHRS and CDR2 is YFSETQ in the germline V gene. The CDR3 length is 17 residues. Here the CDR3 DNA reads TGCGCCAGCAGCATGCTGCCCGGGACAGGGTCACTCAATGAGCAGTTCGTC. This sequence encodes CASSMLPGTGSLNEQFV.

The CDR3 protein is CASSPSSRFIWSPLHF. The CDR3 DNA reads as TGTGCCAGCAGTCCCTCCTCTCGGTTTATTTGGTCACCCCTCCACTTT. V and J are TRBV6-6 and TRBJ1-6; D remains unclear. From germline, CDR1 is MNHNY and CDR2 SVGAGI (reference sequence). With 5 bases removed from V and 10 bases from J, the gap between germline ends came to 21 bases. The CDR3 sequence is 16 residues long.

The chain uses TRBV7-2 and TRBJ2-5; 15 nucleotides match TRBD2. Trimming cost V 4 bases and J 4 bases; bases outside gene matches: 10. Germline V CDR1 and CDR2: SGHTA, FQGNSA. This CDR3 contains 18 residues. The CDR3 DNA is TGTGCCAGCAGCTCGGGACTAGCGGGGGGTCGATTAGGAGAGACCCAGTACTTC. This encodes CASSSGLAGGRLGETQYF. The variable domain in full, completed from reference TRBV7-2 and TRBJ2-5, reads GAGVSQSPSNKVTEKGKDVELRCDPISGHTALYWYRQSLGQGLEFLIYFQGNSAPDKSGLPSDRFSAERTGGSVSTLTIQRTQQEDSAVYLCASSSGLAGGRLGETQYFGPGTRLLVL.

This clonotype came up a few times. The V gene is TRBV7-3, the J gene TRBJ1-1; D perhaps matches TRBD1 (5 bases). There are 16 residues in the CDR3. The germline V and J ends were trimmed by 1 base and 3 bases, with 15 bases remaining between them. Germline CDR1 and CDR2: SGHTA and FQGTGA. DNA for the CDR3: TGTGCCAGCAGCTTAAGTGCAGGGCGGGTCGACACTGAAGCTTTCTTT. Amino acids: CASSLSAGRVDTEAFF.

This rearrangement joins TRBV6-6 to TRBJ2-3, with D possibly being TRBD1 (6 bases). V was shortened by 6 bases and J by 4 bases, with 11 bases between the two germline ends. This CDR3 has 13 residues. Germline lookup yields CDR1 MNHNY and CDR2 SVGAGI (reference sequence). CDR3 sequence (DNA): TGTGCCAGCAGATTGGACAGCCCAGATACGCAGTATTTT. It translates to CASRLDSPDTQYF.

Remarks on this clonotype: A read error may be the cause here, since a much bigger clone is one base away. Here the CDR3 DNA reads TGCAGTGCTGGAGCCGGGACTAGCGGGAGGTTCGAGCAGTACTTC. Its translation is CSAGAGTSGRFEQYF. The chain carries TRBV20-1 and TRBJ2-7; 15 bases are a match to TRBD2. V shed 5 bases and J 6 bases; nucleotides not matched to a gene: 8. Germline V lookup: CDR1 DFQATT, CDR2 SNEGSKA (reference sequence). The CDR3 is made up of 15 amino acids.

The genes are TRBV12-3 or TRBV12-4 and TRBJ2-3, with D perhaps matching TRBD2 (6 bases). CDR3 length: 17 amino acids. V was clipped by 2 bases and J by 5 bases, with 20 bases between them. The CDR3 region is CASSLFRREPIGDTQYF. The CDR3 DNA is TGTGCCAGCAGTTTATTTCGGCGGGAACCCATTGGAGATACGCAGTATTTT.

Only a few counts were recorded for this clonotype. The DNA for the CDR3 is TGTGCCAGCAGTCCCCGACCCGGGACGGGAACCTACGAGCAGTACTTC. It translates to CASSPRPGTGTYEQYF. The chain links TRBV12-3 or TRBV12-4 to TRBJ2-7; D possibly matches TRBD1 or TRBD2 (5 bases each). Trimming removed 5 bases at V and 2 bases at J, with 19 bases between. The CDR3 spans 16 residues.